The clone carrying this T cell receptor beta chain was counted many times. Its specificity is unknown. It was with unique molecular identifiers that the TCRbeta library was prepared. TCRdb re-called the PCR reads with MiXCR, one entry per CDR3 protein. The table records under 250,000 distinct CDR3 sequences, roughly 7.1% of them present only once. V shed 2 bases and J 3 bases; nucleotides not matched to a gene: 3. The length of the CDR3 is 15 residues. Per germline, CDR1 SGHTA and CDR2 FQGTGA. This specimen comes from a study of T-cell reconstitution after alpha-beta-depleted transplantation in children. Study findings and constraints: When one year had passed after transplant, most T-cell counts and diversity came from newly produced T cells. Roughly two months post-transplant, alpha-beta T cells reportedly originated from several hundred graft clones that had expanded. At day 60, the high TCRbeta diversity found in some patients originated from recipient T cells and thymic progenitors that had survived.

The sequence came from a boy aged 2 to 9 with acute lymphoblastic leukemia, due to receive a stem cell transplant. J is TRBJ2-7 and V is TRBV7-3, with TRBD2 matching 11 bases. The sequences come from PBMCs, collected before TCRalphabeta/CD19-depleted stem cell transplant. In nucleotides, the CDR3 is TGTGCCAGCAGCTTACTAGCGGGGGGAGACTACGAGCAGTACTTC. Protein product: CASSLLAGGDYEQYF.